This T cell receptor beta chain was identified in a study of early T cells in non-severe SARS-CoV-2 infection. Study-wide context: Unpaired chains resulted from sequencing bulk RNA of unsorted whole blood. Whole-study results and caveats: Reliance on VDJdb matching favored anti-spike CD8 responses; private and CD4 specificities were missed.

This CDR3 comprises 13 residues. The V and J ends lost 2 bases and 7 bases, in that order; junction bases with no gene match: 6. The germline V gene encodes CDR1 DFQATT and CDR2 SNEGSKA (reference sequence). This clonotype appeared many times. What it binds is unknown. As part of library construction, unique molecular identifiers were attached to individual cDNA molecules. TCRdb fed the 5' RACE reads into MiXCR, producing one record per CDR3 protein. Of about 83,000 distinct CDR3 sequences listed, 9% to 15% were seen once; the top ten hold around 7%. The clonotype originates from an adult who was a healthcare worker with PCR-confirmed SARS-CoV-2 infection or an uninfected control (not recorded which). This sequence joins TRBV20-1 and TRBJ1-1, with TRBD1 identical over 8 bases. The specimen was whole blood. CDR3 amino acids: CSARFRQGYEAFF. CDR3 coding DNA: TGCAGTGCTAGATTCAGACAGGGGTATGAAGCTTTCTTT.